Sequencing of this TCR beta chain was carried out in a study of shared clonotypes between healthy human individuals (dated by TCRdb to about 2020). In the study overall: A few men and a couple of women, aged 18 to 49 years, made up the cohort. For each donor, CD4 naive and CD4 memory were each given three plates, CD8 naive was given two plates, and CD8 memory was given one plate. To estimate repertoire size and how much clonotype sharing occurs between individuals, the study deeply sequenced the blood TCR repertoires of several healthy adults. Different laboratories and diverse techniques were used to prepare libraries and sequence TCR repertoires, to increase sequencing depth and limit assay-specific biases. Leukapheresis yielded between about 0.94 and 8.9 billion PBMCs per donor. Points the paper makes about the study in general: Clonotypes shared by all four sorted-subset donors showed higher generation probabilities than non-shared clonotypes. Even with the large sequencing depth, rarefaction of the sorted-subset datasets indicated that sequencing was incomplete. The small number of donors limited the genetic and exposure-history diversity represented. Estimated clonotype richness was generally larger for naive than for memory subsets. Pairwise subsampling indicated that sequencing depth was expected to affect the degree of clonotype sharing among donors. Around 5.4% of naive CD4, roughly 3.5% of naive CD8, around 2.3% of memory CD4, and 0.4% of memory CD8 clonotypes were shared across four donors. Sampling was restricted to blood, and TCR repertoires in tissues likely differ from the TCR repertoires found in blood.

Of note for this clone: The antigen this receptor binds is unknown. No much larger clonotype is one base removed from it; base qualities were not supplied.

Using the deep immunoSEQ assay, TCR CDR3 regions were amplified from genomic DNA by multiplex PCR. Genomic DNA extracted from each cell subset was distributed evenly over all wells of several immunoSEQ 96-well plates, and each plate served as one replicate. For sorted subsets, each replicate PCR was loaded with 200 to 250 ng genomic DNA, equivalent to 25,000 to 30,000 T cell genomes. The purified libraries were quantified using a Qubit 3.0 fluorometer, sized with a Bioanalyzer 2100, and then quantified again using the KAPA Library Quantification kit. Every immunoSEQ 96-well plate was sequenced on a dedicated single-read 150-cycle Illumina NextSeq 550 flow cell. The study's own analysis went as follows. The immunoSEQ output contained only junctional sequences without quality scores, so filtering could not match that applied to full-length reads. Sequences were annotated with PyIR, a Python wrapper for IgBLAST v1.9, using IMGT germline references to assign V/J genes and CDR3. Any read was removed if the V/J assignment was weak (E-value above 1e-6), the CDR3 was missing, or the read contained stop codons, out-of-frame junctions, or ambiguous translated residues. V3J clonotypes were defined as sequences sharing the same inferred V gene, J gene, and CDR3 amino acid sequence. To compute the percentage overlap between repertoires, the number of shared unique clonotypes was divided by the size of the smaller repertoire. Three approaches were used to assess repertoire richness: RTK rarefaction, the Chao1 estimator, and Recon v2.1 estimates of unobserved clonotypes. For all TCRbeta clonotypes obtained by the gDNA method from a handful of donors, generation probabilities were computed with OLGA. TCRdb limited this immuneACCESS table to in-frame rearrangements with V and J called. A share of clones is missing; checked studies link under half to unresolved V genes, and the rest is unexplained. That table gives V, J and clone size, and the DNA gave D and trimming. The sample has some 2 million clones on record, around 96% of them singletons. 0.9% to 1.3% of the sample is held by the ten biggest clonotypes.

For the CD8 naive samples, CD45RO-negative cells were positively selected for CCR7, yielding a CD45RA+CCR7+ population from which TemRA cells were excluded. Healthy HIV-negative adults with no recently reported acute infections or vaccinations were included as donors. Every donor was a Caucasian adult residing in Nashville, Tennessee, USA. After blood collection by leukapheresis, PBMCs were isolated using Ficoll-Histopaque density gradient centrifugation and then cryopreserved in the vapor phase of liquid nitrogen. Purity and quantity of every magnetically sorted T cell population were checked by analytical flow cytometry. From each sorted fraction, genomic DNA was isolated and quantified by UV absorbance on a Nanodrop 2000c. From its cysteine to its phenylalanine, the CDR3 spans 16 amino acids. The read is trimmed to its CDR3 DNA, 48 bases read in frame from base 1. Clipping removes 1 base from V and 0 bases from J, with 6 as the unmatched junction base count. The germline V gene (reference sequence) supplies CDR1 GTSNPN and CDR2 SVGIG.

Recombination joined TRBV30 with TRBJ2-1, with TRBD2 matching 7 junction bases. The sample taken for sequencing was naive CD8+ T cells sorted from blood. What this sample's cell subset or site label stands for: CD45RA+CCR7+. The TCR comes from a man aged 18 to 30 in good health. The CDR3 has the sequence CAWSDLREISYNEQFF. The nucleotide sequence reads as follows: TGTGCCTGGAGTGACTTGCGGGAGATCTCCTACAATGAGCAGTTCTTC.